The T cell receptor (beta chain) under discussion was sequenced for a study of T cells after yellow fever vaccination. Overall study findings and caveats: In FACS-sorted repertoires, abundant clonotypes from the bulk population could appear as contaminants. The study re-detected most primary-vaccination clones after the booster (roughly 95% CD4, around 90% CD8). Overlap between CD4 and CD8 compartments was detected for a small share of clonotypes.

UMIs were added to TCR cDNA along with a universal primer site when it was made by 5'RACE template switching. MiXCR, run by TCRdb on the 5' RACE reads, gives a single entry per CDR3 protein. This table has a few hundred thousand distinct CDR3 sequences, 4.1% appearing once. This clonotype has at least ten counts. The target antigen is unknown. The starting material was PBMCs, obtained 5 days after the yellow fever booster vaccination. This receptor was identified in a man aged 18 to 30 who received the YFV17D yellow fever vaccine.

CDR3 nucleotide sequence: TGTGCCAGCAGCCCGTATCGGGAGGCCACTGAAGCTTTCTTT. Protein sequence: CASSPYREATEAFF. This chain links TRBV7-2 with TRBJ1-1; no reliable D call. The CDR3 loop spans 14 amino acids. The V end lost 5 bases, the J end lost 4 bases, and 14 bases lay between the germline ends. Germline CDR1 SGHTA, CDR2 FQGNSA.